A single sample is the source of the 27 T cell receptor beta chains below, sequenced in a study of radiation and T cells in renal cell carcinoma. TCRdb's table, derived via immunoSEQ multiplex PCR, lists solely in-frame clones and lacks some. The sample includes about 13,000 clones, 30% to 40% of them seen just once. The treatment is: 15 Gy SBRT to primary tumor, nephrectomy 4 weeks later. The sample was tumor tissue, taken from a patient whose treatment included radiotherapy and nephrectomy. The receptors come from a man aged 55 to 70 with renal cell carcinoma.

This clone occurred a few times. The chain employs TRBV6-6 and TRBJ1-1; 7 bases agree with TRBD1. CDR1 and CDR2 (germline): MNHNY, SVGAGI (reference sequence). The CDR3 has 11 residues. V gave up 7 bases and J gave up 9 bases; unmatched junction bases: 5. The CDR3 coding sequence is TGTGCCAGCATCACGGGACAGCAAGCTTTCTTT. Translation: CASITGQQAFF.

This clone was seen a handful of times. The chain joins TRBV15 to TRBJ1-2; D is unclear. V lost 0 bases to trimming and J lost 3 bases, with 14 bases between them. This CDR3 has 16 residues. Germline V gives CDR1 LNHNV, CDR2 YYDKDF (reference sequence). The CDR3 loop is CATSRDVDRAYYGYTF. In DNA, the CDR3 is TGTGCCACCAGCAGAGACGTTGACCGGGCTTACTATGGCTACACCTTC.

The DNA for the CDR3 is TGTGCCAGCACCCCCAGGACTAGCGGGTCAGAGACCCAGTACTTC. Its translation is CASTPRTSGSETQYF. This chain uses TRBV2 with TRBJ2-5; the match to TRBD2 covers 11 bases. CDR1 and CDR2 from the germline V gene are SNHLY and FYNNEI. CDR3 length: 15 amino acids. V lost 7 bases, J lost 4 bases, and 8 bases stayed unmatched.

This clone was recorded a few times. The chain recombines TRBV10-3 with TRBJ1-2; D uncertain. CDR3 length equals 13 residues. Trimming removed 6 bases at V and 2 bases at J, with 10 bases between. CDR1 is ENHRY and CDR2 is SYGVKD in the germline V gene. The CDR3 sequence: CAIRRAGNYGYTF. The CDR3 coding sequence is TGTGCCATCAGGCGTGCAGGAAACTATGGCTACACCTTC.

This clone was detected only a few times. V and J are TRBV13 and TRBJ1-2; a weak D match, TRBD1 (6 bases). CDR3 length equals 15 residues. Germline V gene data show CDR1 as PRHDT and CDR2 as FYEKMQ (reference sequence). Deletions cut 2 bases from V and 6 bases from J, with 16 bases between. In nucleotides, the CDR3 is TGTGCCAGCAGCTTATTGGAAGGGGGTGTCGATGGCTACACCTTC. Its protein product is CASSLLEGGVDGYTF. Variable domain in full (rest from reference TRBV13 and TRBJ1-2): AAGVIQSPRHLIKEKRETATLKCYPIPRHDTVYWYQQGPGQDPQFLISFYEKMQSDKGSIPDRFSAQQFSDYHSELNMSSLELGDSALYFCASSLLEGGVDGYTFGSGTRLTVV.

This sequence joins TRBV19 and TRBJ2-7; the D gene is possibly TRBD2 (6 bases). Trimming took 5 bases from V and 4 from J, leaving 12 bases between them. CDR1 is LNHDA, CDR2 SQIVND, per germline (reference sequence). The CDR3 runs 13 residues. For the CDR3, the DNA is TGTGCCAGTAGTCCGGGACTGGGTTACGAGCAGTACGTC. Amino acids: CASSPGLGYEQYV.

This clone was seen more than once but under ten times. V is TRBV14 and J is TRBJ1-2; D possibly corresponds to TRBD1 (6 bases). Germline CDR1 SGHDN, CDR2 FVKESK. Trimming stripped 1 base from V and 7 bases from J, with 25 bases between. The CDR3 has 18 amino acids. CDR3 region: CASSQVITSGAKYGGYTF. For the CDR3, the DNA is TGTGCCAGCAGCCAAGTTATAACATCAGGGGCAAAATATGGTGGCTACACCTTC.

This clone was observed a few times. The chain is built from TRBV7-2 and TRBJ1-1; no clear D. The ends were cut back, 3 bases at V and 0 bases at J, with 5 bases in the middle. Germline CDR1 and CDR2: SGHTA and FQGNSA. The CDR3 consists of 13 residues. CDR3 amino acids: CASSFRLNTEAFF. In DNA form, the CDR3 reads TGTGCCAGCAGCTTCCGATTGAACACTGAAGCTTTCTTT. Variable domain in full (rest from reference TRBV7-2 and TRBJ1-1): GAGVSQSPSNKVTEKGKDVELRCDPISGHTALYWYRQSLGQGLEFLIYFQGNSAPDKSGLPSDRFSAERTGGSVSTLTIQRTQQEDSAVYLCASSFRLNTEAFFGQGTRLTVV.

The rearrangement joins TRBV19 to TRBJ1-2, with 9 bases that match TRBD1. Germline V gene lookup returns CDR1 LNHDA and CDR2 SQIVND (reference sequence). The CDR3 sequence is 16 residues long. V lost 5 bases to trimming and J lost 4 bases; unmatched junction nucleotides: 11. In DNA form, the CDR3 reads TGTGCCAGTAGTCACGTGGCGGGACAGGGCTCCTATGGCTACACCTTC. Encoded protein: CASSHVAGQGSYGYTF.

This clone was observed a few times. V gene TRBV7-8 combines with J gene TRBJ2-1, with TRBD2 matching 7 bases. Per germline, CDR1 SGHVS and CDR2 FQNEAQ. V lost 1 base, J lost 4 bases, and 10 bases stayed unmatched. This CDR3 contains 17 residues. The CDR3 DNA reads TGTGCCAGCAGCTTAGGCTTCGGGCTAGCGGTTTACAATGAGCAGTTCTTC. This gives the protein CASSLGFGLAVYNEQFF.

This clone has ten or more counts. This sequence joins TRBV11-2 and TRBJ2-3, with 12 bases lining up with TRBD2. The CDR3 is 15 residues long. With V trimmed by 5 bases and J by 7 bases, 7 bases remained unmatched. Per the germline V gene, CDR1 is SGHAT and CDR2 is FQNNGV. This CDR3 reads CASSPGLAGLYTQYF. The CDR3 DNA is TGTGCCAGCAGCCCAGGACTAGCGGGGTTATATACGCAGTATTTT. The whole variable domain, remainder taken from reference TRBV11-2 and TRBJ2-3, is EAGVAQSPRYKIIEKRQSVAFWCNPISGHATLYWYQQILGQGPKLLIQFQNNGVVDDSQLPKDRFSAERLKGVDSTLKIQPAKLEDSAVYLCASSPGLAGLYTQYFGPGTRLTVL.

The rearrangement uses TRBV5-1 and TRBJ1-2, with 7 positions matching TRBD1. The CDR3 totals 13 residues. The germline gives CDR1 SGHRS, CDR2 YFSETQ. The V gene end was trimmed by 0 bases and the J gene end by 6 bases; junction bases not matched to a gene: 2. The CDR3 region is CASSLDRGDGYTF. CDR3 nucleotide sequence: TGCGCCAGCAGCTTGGACAGGGGAGATGGCTACACCTTC.

This clone has a handful of counts. This chain links TRBV5-1 with TRBJ1-3, with D possibly being TRBD1 (6 bases). This CDR3 is built from 15 residues. Germline CDR1 SGHRS, CDR2 YFSETQ. The V and J ends lost 1 base and 3 bases respectively, with 11 bases between them. As DNA, the CDR3 is TGCGCCAGCAGCTTGTTTGGAGGGGGTGGAAACACCATATATTTT. Its protein is CASSLFGGGGNTIYF.

This clone was observed a few times. The rearrangement joins TRBV7-8 to TRBJ1-1; D unclear. The germline V and J ends were trimmed by 3 bases and 4 bases, with 9 bases remaining between them. Germline CDR1 reads SGHVS; CDR2 reads FQNEAQ. The CDR3 totals 13 residues. The CDR3 loop reads CASSFGEGTEAFF. CDR3 bases: TGTGCCAGCAGCTTTGGGGAGGGCACTGAAGCTTTCTTT.

By frequency in the sample, this clone is medium-sized. The chain is built from TRBV7-6 and TRBJ1-6, with D tentatively TRBD1 (5 bases). V was trimmed by 8 bases and J by 4 bases, leaving 9 bases between them. This CDR3 comprises 13 residues. The V gene's germline CDR1 is SGHVS and CDR2 FNYEAQ. CDR3 sequence reads: CASRDLYNSPLHF. The CDR3 DNA sequence: TGTGCCAGCCGGGACTTGTATAATTCACCCCTCCACTTT.

This clone was recorded at least ten times. The chain has TRBV5-1 and TRBJ1-6; possibly TRBD1 for D (6 bases). The V end lost 0 bases, the J end lost 7 bases, and 17 bases lay between the germline ends. CDR1 is SGHRS and CDR2 is YFSETQ in the germline V gene. This CDR3 region has 17 residues. CDR3: CASSLAMGGTLNSPLHF. CDR3 sequence (DNA): TGCGCCAGCAGCTTGGCCATGGGGGGCACATTGAATTCACCCCTCCACTTT.

This clone has just a few counts. The rearrangement links TRBV27 to TRBJ2-1; no firm D call. The CDR3 loop spans 12 amino acids. Germline CDR1 reads MNHEY; CDR2 reads SMNVEV (reference sequence). V shed 5 bases and J shed 6 bases, with 8 bases lying between them. Here the CDR3 DNA reads TGTGCCAGCAGTCAAATCGGCAATGAGCAGTTCTTC. Amino acid sequence: CASSQIGNEQFF.

This clone was detected only once. The chain joins TRBV4-3 to TRBJ2-5; no definite D call. Deletions cut 0 bases from V and 5 bases from J, with 10 bases between. This CDR3 is built from 14 residues. Germline CDR1 LGHNA, CDR2 YSLEER. This chain's CDR3 is CASSQDGRAETQYF. CDR3 coding DNA: TGCGCCAGCAGCCAAGATGGACGTGCGGAGACCCAGTACTTC.

At least ten counts were recorded for this clone. The chain is built from TRBV5-1 and TRBJ1-2; no firm D call. With 6 bases removed from V and 10 bases from J, the gap between germline ends came to 10 bases. CDR3 length equals 10 residues. Germline values: CDR1 SGHRS, CDR2 YFSETQ. As DNA, the CDR3 is TGCGCCAGCAAAGGACCAACCTACACCTTC. Translating it yields CASKGPTYTF.

This clone was recorded a few times. CDR3: CASSSESETQYF. The CDR3 DNA reads TGTGCCAGCTCCTCAGAATCCGAGACCCAGTACTTC. The chain combines TRBV4-2 with TRBJ2-5, with D hard to call. Germline V gene data show CDR1 as LGHNA and CDR2 as YNFKEQ. The CDR3 is made up of 12 amino acids. The V and J ends lost 8 bases and 5 bases respectively, with 12 bases between them.

This clone came up a few times. The genes are TRBV6-5 and TRBJ1-1; D call uncertain. V lost 2 bases and J lost 0, with 7 bases in between. The CDR3 is 14 amino acids. Germline V gene sequence: CDR1 MNHEY, CDR2 SVGAGI. CDR3 in amino acids: CASSYAIVNTEAFF. The CDR3 DNA sequence: TGTGCCAGCAGTTACGCCATCGTGAACACTGAAGCTTTCTTT.

This clone was seen a handful of times. The chain recombines TRBV19 with TRBJ1-2; TRBD1 matches 7 bases. This CDR3 comprises 14 residues. Looked up from germline, CDR1 is LNHDA and CDR2 is SQIVND (reference sequence). V lost 5 bases to trimming and J lost 8 bases; unmatched junction nucleotides: 11. The CDR3 DNA reads as TGTGCCAGTAGTCACCGGGACAGTCAAGGGGGCTACACCTTC. Translated, it gives CASSHRDSQGGYTF.

This clone was seen a few times. The V gene is TRBV30, the J gene TRBJ2-1; no reliable D call. The CDR3 sequence is 13 residues long. V gave up 5 bases and J gave up 2 bases, with 10 bases separating them. Germline V gene sequence: CDR1 GTSNPN, CDR2 SVGIG (reference sequence). The DNA of the CDR3 is TGTGCCTGGTCCCTCGACACCTACAATGAGCAGTTCTTC. It encodes CAWSLDTYNEQFF.

The CDR3 DNA reads TGCGCCAGCAAATTAGAGACAGGGAAAGAGACCCAGTACTTC. It specifies CASKLETGKETQYF. This chain connects TRBV5-1 to TRBJ2-5, with 7 bases identical to TRBD1. The CDR3 extends over 14 amino acids. V was pared by 6 bases and J by 3 bases, with 8 bases of the junction left unmatched. The germline V gene encodes CDR1 SGHRS and CDR2 YFSETQ.

Written as DNA, the CDR3 is TGTGCCAGCAGTGAAGTTCAGGCCAACACTGAAGCTTTCTTT. This translates into CASSEVQANTEAFF. This chain links TRBV2 with TRBJ1-1, with D unclear. The CDR3 contains 14 residues. CDR1 is SNHLY and CDR2 is FYNNEI in the germline V gene. The V end lost 1 base, the J end lost 2 bases, and 8 bases lay between the germline ends.

The rearrangement uses TRBV19 and TRBJ1-5, with 8 bases that match TRBD1. From germline, CDR1 is LNHDA and CDR2 SQIVND (reference sequence). The ends lost 8 bases at V and 3 bases at J; junction bases unmatched: 3. This CDR3 has 13 amino acids. The CDR3 DNA follows: TGTGCCAGTGGACAGGGAAACAATCAGCCCCAGCATTTT. This translates into CASGQGNNQPQHF. Combining the CDR3 with reference TRBV19 and TRBJ1-5 gives the whole variable domain DGGITQSPKYLFRKEGQNVTLSCEQNLNHDAMYWYRQDPGQGLRLIYYSQIVNDFQKGDIAEGYSVSREKKESFPLTVTSAQKNPTAFYLCASGQGNNQPQHFGDGTRLSIL.

The rearrangement links TRBV5-6 to TRBJ2-3; D is possibly TRBD1 or TRBD2 (6 bases each). Germline values: CDR1 SGHDT, CDR2 YYEEEE. There are 17 residues in the CDR3. Trimming stripped 3 bases from V and 6 bases from J, with 23 bases between. The chain's CDR3 is CASSSARGQGMRDTQYF. The CDR3 region has the DNA TGTGCCAGCAGCTCCGCACGGGGGCAAGGGATGCGGGATACGCAGTATTTT. Full variable domain (remainder filled in from reference TRBV5-6 and TRBJ2-3): DAGVTQSPTHLIKTRGQQVTLRCSPKSGHDTVSWYQQALGQGPQFIFQYYEEEERQRGNFPDRFSGHQFPNYSSELNVNALLLGDSALYLCASSSARGQGMRDTQYFGPGTRLTVL.